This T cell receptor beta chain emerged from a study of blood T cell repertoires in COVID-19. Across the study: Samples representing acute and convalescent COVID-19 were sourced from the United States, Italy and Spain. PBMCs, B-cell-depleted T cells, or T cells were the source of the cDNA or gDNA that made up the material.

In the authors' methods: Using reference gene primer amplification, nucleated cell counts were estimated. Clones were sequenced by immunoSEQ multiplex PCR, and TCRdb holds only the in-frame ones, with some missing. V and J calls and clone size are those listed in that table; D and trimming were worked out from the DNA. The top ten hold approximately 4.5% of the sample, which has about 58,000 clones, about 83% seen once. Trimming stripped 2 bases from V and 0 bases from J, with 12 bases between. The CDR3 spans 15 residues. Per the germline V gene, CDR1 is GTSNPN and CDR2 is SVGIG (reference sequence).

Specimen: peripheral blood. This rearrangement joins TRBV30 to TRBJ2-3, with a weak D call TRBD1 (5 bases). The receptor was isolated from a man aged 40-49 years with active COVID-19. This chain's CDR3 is CAWSTTGSSTDTQYF. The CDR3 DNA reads TGTGCCTGGAGTACCACAGGATCTAGCACAGATACGCAGTATTTT.